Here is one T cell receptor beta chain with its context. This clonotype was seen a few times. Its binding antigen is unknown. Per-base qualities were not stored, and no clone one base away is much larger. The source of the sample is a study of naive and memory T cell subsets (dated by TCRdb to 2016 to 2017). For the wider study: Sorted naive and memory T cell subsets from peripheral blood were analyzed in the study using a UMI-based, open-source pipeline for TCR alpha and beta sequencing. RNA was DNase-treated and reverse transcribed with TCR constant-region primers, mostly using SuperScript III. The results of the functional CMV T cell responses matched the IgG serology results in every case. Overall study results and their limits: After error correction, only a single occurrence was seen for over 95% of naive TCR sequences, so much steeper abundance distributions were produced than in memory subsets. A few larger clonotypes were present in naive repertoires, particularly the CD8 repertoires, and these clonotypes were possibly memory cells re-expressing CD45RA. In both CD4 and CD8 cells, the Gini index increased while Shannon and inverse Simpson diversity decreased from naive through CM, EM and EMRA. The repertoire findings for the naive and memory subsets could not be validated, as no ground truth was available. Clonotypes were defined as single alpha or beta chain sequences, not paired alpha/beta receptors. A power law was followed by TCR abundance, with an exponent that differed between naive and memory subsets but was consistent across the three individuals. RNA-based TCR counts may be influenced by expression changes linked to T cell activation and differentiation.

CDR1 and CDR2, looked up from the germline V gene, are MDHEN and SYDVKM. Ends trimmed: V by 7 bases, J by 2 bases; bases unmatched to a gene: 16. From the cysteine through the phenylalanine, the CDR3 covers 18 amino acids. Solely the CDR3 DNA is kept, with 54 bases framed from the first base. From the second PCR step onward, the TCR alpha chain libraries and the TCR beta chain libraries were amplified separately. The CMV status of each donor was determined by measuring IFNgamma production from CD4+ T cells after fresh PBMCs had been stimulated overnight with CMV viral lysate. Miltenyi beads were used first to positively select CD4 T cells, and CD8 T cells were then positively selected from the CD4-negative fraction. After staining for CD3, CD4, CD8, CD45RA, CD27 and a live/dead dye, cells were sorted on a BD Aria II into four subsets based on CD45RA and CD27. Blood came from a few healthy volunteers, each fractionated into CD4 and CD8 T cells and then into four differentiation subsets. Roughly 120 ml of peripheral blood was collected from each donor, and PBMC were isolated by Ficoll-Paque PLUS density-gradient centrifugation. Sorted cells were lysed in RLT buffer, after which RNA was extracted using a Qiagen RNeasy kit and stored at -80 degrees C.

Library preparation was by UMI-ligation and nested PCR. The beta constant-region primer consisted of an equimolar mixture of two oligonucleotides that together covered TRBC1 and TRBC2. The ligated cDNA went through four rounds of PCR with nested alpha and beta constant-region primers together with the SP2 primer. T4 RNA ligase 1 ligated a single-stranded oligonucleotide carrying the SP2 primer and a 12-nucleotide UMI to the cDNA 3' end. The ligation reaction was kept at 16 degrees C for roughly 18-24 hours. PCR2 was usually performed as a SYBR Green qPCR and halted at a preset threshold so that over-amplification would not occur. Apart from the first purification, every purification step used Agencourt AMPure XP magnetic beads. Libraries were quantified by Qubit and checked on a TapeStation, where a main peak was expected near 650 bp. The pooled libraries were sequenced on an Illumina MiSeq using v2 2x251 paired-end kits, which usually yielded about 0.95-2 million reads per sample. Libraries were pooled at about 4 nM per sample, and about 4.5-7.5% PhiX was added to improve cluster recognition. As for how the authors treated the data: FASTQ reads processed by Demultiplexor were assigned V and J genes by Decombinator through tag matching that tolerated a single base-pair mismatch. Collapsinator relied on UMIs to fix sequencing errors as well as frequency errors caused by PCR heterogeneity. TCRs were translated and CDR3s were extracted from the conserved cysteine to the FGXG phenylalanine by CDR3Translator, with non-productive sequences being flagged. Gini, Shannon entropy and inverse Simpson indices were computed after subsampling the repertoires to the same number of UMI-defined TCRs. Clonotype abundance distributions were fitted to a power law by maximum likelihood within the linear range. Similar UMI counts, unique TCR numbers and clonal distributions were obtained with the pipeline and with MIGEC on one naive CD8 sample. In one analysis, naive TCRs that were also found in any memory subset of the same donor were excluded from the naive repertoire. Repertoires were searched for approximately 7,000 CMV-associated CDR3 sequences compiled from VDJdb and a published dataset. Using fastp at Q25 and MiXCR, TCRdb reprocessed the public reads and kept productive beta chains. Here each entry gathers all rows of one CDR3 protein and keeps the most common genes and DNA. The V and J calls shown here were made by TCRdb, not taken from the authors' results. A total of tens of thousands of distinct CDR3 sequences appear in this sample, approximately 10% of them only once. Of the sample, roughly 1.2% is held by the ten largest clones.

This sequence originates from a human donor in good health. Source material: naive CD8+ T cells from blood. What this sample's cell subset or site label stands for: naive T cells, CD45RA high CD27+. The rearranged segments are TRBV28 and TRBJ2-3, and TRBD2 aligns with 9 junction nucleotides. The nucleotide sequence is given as TGTGCCAGCACCACCCCTTTGTCGCGGGAGGGCCTCACAGATACGCAGTATTTT. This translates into CASTTPLSREGLTDTQYF. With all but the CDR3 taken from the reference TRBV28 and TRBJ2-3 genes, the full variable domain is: DVKVTQSSRYLVKRTGEKVFLECVQDMDHENMFWYRQDPGLGLRLIYFSYDVKMKEKGDIPEGYSVSREKKERFSLILESASTNQTSMYLCASTTPLSREGLTDTQYFGPGTRLTVL.